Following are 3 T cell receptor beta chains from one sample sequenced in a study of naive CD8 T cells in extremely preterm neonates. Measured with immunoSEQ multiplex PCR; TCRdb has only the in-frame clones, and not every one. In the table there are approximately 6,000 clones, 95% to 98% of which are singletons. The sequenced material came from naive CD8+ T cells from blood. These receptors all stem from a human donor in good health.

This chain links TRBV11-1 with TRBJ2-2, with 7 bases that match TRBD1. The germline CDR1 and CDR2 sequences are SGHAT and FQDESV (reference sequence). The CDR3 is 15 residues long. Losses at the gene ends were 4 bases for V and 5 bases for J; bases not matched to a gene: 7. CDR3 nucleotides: TGTGCCAGCAGCTACCCGGGACAGACTACCGGGGAGCTGTTTTTT. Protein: CASSYPGQTTGELFF. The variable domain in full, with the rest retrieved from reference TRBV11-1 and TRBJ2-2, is EAEVAQSPRYKITEKSQAVAFWCDPISGHATLYWYRQILGQGPELLVQFQDESVVDDSQLPKDRFSAERLKGVDSTLKIQPAELGDSAMYLCASSYPGQTTGELFFGEGSRLTVL.

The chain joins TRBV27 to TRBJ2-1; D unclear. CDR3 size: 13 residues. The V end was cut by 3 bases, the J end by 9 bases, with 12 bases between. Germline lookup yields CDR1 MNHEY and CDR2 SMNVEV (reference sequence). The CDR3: CASSFLSSTEQFF. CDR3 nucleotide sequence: TGTGCCAGCAGTTTTTTGAGTAGCACTGAGCAGTTCTTC.

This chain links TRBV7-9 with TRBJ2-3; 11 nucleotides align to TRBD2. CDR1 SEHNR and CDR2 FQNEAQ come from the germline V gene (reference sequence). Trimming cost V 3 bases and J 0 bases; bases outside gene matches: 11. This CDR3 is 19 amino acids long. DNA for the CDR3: TGTGCCAGCAGCTTTCCGACTAGCGGGGAATTTGATAGCACAGATACGCAGTATTTT. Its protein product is CASSFPTSGEFDSTDTQYF. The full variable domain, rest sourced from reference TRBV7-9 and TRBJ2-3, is DTGVSQNPRHKITKRGQNVTFRCDPISEHNRLYWYRQTLGQGPEFLTYFQNEAQLEKSRLLSDRFSAERPKGSFSTLEIQRTEQGDSAMYLCASSFPTSGEFDSTDTQYFGPGTRLTVL.